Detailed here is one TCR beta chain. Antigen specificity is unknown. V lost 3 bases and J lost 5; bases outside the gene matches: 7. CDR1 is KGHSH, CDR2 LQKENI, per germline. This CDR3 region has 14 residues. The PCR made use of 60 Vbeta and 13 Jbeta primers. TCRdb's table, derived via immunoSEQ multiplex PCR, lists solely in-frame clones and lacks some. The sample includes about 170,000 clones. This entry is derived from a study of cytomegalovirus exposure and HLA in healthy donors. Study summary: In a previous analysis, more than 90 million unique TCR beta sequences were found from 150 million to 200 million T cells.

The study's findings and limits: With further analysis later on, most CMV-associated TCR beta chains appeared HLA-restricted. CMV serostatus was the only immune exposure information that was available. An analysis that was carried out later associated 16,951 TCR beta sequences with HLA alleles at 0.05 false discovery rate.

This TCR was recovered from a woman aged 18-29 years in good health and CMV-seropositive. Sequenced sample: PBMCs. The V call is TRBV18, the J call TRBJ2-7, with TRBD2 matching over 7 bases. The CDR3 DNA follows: TGTGCCAGCTCACCGGGCGGGAGTATAAACGAGCAGTACTTC. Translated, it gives CASSPGGSINEQYF.